These 15 T cell receptor beta chains were all obtained from the same sample, sequenced in a study of breast tumors, draining lymph nodes, adjacent tissues. Axillary draining lymph nodes of breast cancer patients supplied the node samples. MiXCR was run by TCRdb on the multiplex PCR reads, yielding one entry per CDR3 protein. In the table there are fewer than 200,000 distinct CDR3 sequences, approximately 30% of which are singletons. Sequenced material: axillary lymph node tissue. These receptors were obtained from a female donor with breast cancer. Some clones in this sample may be carry-over from other donors' samples.

This clonotype appeared many times. The chain is built from TRBV7-6 and TRBJ2-1; 7 bases map to TRBD2. CDR1 and CDR2 (germline): SGHVS, FNYEAQ. The CDR3 has 16 residues. J lost 7 bases, V lost 2 bases, and 11 bases had no gene match. CDR3 residues: CASSLQQAGEGNEQFF. CDR3 nucleotides: TGTGCCAGCAGCTTACAACAGGCGGGGGAGGGAAATGAGCAGTTCTTC.

This clonotype was counted a single time. Since a much larger clone is just one base distant, this may be a read error. The chain recombines TRBV12-5 with TRBJ2-7; possibly TRBD1 or TRBD2 for D (5 bases each). The germline gives CDR1 LGHNT, CDR2 FRNRAP. The CDR3 length is 12 residues. With 3 bases removed from V and 6 bases from J, the gap between germline ends came to 9 bases. Here the CDR3 reads CASGLKGSEQYF. The CDR3 DNA reads as TGTGCTAGTGGTTTAAAGGGGAGCGAGCAGTACTTC.

This clonotype was detected many times. The rearrangement links TRBV7-9 to TRBJ2-7, with a tentative D call TRBD2 (5 bases). The V end lost 1 base, the J end lost 0 bases, and 7 bases lay between the germline ends. Germline V gene sequence: CDR1 SEHNR, CDR2 FQNEAQ (reference sequence). This CDR3 has 14 amino acids. The CDR3, as DNA: TGTGCCAGCAGCTTAGGAGAGGGCTCCTACGAGCAGTACTTC. This translates into CASSLGEGSYEQYF.

V usage is TRBV5-1 and J usage is TRBJ1-1; possible D gene TRBD1, 6 bases. The germline gives CDR1 SGHRS, CDR2 YFSETQ. This CDR3 comprises 14 residues. The germline V and J ends were trimmed by 4 bases and 4 bases, with 14 bases remaining between them. The CDR3 reads CASSPGQKSTEAFF. CDR3 nucleotide sequence: TGCGCCAGCAGCCCAGGACAGAAAAGCACTGAAGCTTTCTTT. Drawing the rest from reference TRBV5-1 and TRBJ1-1, the complete variable domain is KAGVTQTPRYLIKTRGQQVTLSCSPISGHRSVSWYQQTPGQGLQFLFEYFSETQRNKGNFPGRFSGRQFSNSRSEMNVSTLELGDSALYLCASSPGQKSTEAFFGQGTRLTVV.

The chain is built from TRBV7-2 and TRBJ1-2; D is possibly TRBD1 (6 bases). The CDR3 sequence is 16 residues long. Trimming took 4 bases from V and 8 from J, leaving 23 bases between them. The germline gives CDR1 SGHTA, CDR2 FQGNSA. This chain's CDR3 is CASSSPLAGGKEGYTF. The CDR3 DNA follows: TGTGCCAGCAGCTCACCACTGGCGGGGGGCAAGGAAGGCTACACCTTC.

This clonotype occurred once. The rearrangement uses TRBV7-2 and TRBJ2-6; 9 nucleotides match TRBD2. The V gene end was trimmed by 3 bases and the J gene end by 4 bases; junction bases not matched to a gene: 7. This CDR3 comprises 17 residues. The germline gives CDR1 SGHTA, CDR2 FQGNSA. CDR3: CASSFAGGNTGANVLTF. The CDR3, as DNA: TGTGCCAGCAGCTTTGCGGGAGGGAACACCGGGGCCAACGTCCTGACTTTC.

This clonotype was counted ten times or more. The chain uses TRBV10-1 and TRBJ2-3; 7 bases are shared with TRBD1. CDR3 length equals 14 residues. CDR1 and CDR2 from the germline V gene are WNHNN and SYGVQD (reference sequence). The J segment lost 4 bases and the V segment lost 7 bases, leaving 8 bases of the junction unmatched. Here the CDR3 DNA reads TGCGCCAGCACCCCTTCGACAGGGCCAGATACGCAGTATTTT. Translated: CASTPSTGPDTQYF.

Many counts were recorded for this clonotype. This chain joins TRBV10-3 and TRBJ1-5, with D possibly being TRBD1 (5 bases). The germline CDR1 and CDR2 sequences are ENHRY and SYGVKD. The CDR3 has 12 amino acids. The germline V and J ends were trimmed by 7 bases and 9 bases, with 13 bases remaining between them. This CDR3 reads CAINAGGGPQHF. The CDR3 DNA is TGTGCCATCAACGCGGGTGGGGGGCCCCAGCATTTT.

In the case of this clonotype: A much larger clonotype is one base distant, so this may be a read error. The chain links TRBV4-3 to TRBJ1-2; D is uncertain. Looked up from germline, CDR1 is LGHNA and CDR2 is YSLEER. Trimming took 0 bases from V and 2 from J, leaving 7 bases between them. The CDR3 totals 14 residues. The CDR3 region is CASSQEPRNYGYTF. CDR3 coding DNA: TGCGCCAGCAGCCAAGAACCCAGGAACTATGGCTACACCTTC.

This clonotype appeared once. The germline gene is not matched at one end of the junction; a read error may be the cause. The V gene is TRBV7-9, the J gene TRBJ2-1, with D maybe TRBD2 (6 bases). CDR1 SEHNR and CDR2 FQNEAQ come from the germline V gene (reference sequence). This CDR3 has 15 amino acids. Here the CDR3 reads CASSLLAGPYDEQFF. The CDR3 bases are TGTGCTAGCAGCTTACTCGCGGGACCCTACGATGAGCAGTTCTTC.

This clonotype was seen many times. The chain combines TRBV6-5 with TRBJ2-1; no firm D call. The CDR3 length is 15 residues. V was cut by 11 bases and J by 4 bases, with 21 bases left in between. Per germline, CDR1 MNHEY and CDR2 SVGAGI. CDR3 sequence reads: CASSGAPTGYNEQFF. CDR3 nucleotides: TGTGCCTCGTCGGGCGCACCTACGGGTTACAATGAGCAGTTCTTC.

This clonotype was recorded many times. The CDR3 DNA follows: TGTGCCAGCAGCAAGGACAGGGCGAGCGAGCAGTTCTTC. It encodes CASSKDRASEQFF. The chain links TRBV7-2 to TRBJ2-1, with TRBD1 matching over 8 bases. There are 13 residues in the CDR3. After removal of 5 bases from V and 10 bases from J, the junction contained 7 bases not matched to a gene. Germline-derived CDR1 and CDR2 are SGHTA and FQGNSA.

The V gene is TRBV20-1, the J gene TRBJ1-4; D gene uncertain. Germline V gives CDR1 DFQATT, CDR2 SNEGSKA (reference sequence). The V and J ends lost 0 bases and 8 bases respectively, with 13 bases between them. There are 14 residues in the CDR3. This chain's CDR3 is CSARDGEKGEKLFF. DNA of the CDR3: TGCAGTGCTAGAGATGGGGAAAAGGGAGAAAAACTGTTTTTT.

This clonotype has a count of ten or more. The chain links TRBV19 to TRBJ1-2, with TRBD1 matching 8 bases. Germline V gene data show CDR1 as LNHDA and CDR2 as SQIVND (reference sequence). Losses at the gene ends were 5 bases for V and 8 bases for J; bases not matched to a gene: 7. This CDR3 region has 13 residues. Here the CDR3 reads CASSLGQAQGYTF. CDR3 DNA: TGTGCCAGTAGTTTGGGACAGGCCCAAGGCTACACCTTC.

There are many counts of this clonotype. The CDR3 bases are TGTGCCAGTAGCGGGGCCGCGACAGGGGTTGTAGAGACCCAGTACTTC. Amino acid sequence: CASSGAATGVVETQYF. The chain uses TRBV19 and TRBJ2-5; 8 bases align to TRBD1. V was pared by 6 bases and J by 4 bases, with 13 bases of the junction left unmatched. The CDR3 has 16 amino acids. Germline V gives CDR1 LNHDA, CDR2 SQIVND (reference sequence).